Presented here are 8 T cell receptor beta chains from one specimen sequenced in a study of OX40 agonist ivuxolimab in advanced cancers. Some clones are missing from TCRdb's copy, which holds only in-frame ones; the method was immunoSEQ multiplex PCR. The data contain tens of thousands of clones, around four fifths of them singletons. The starting material was CD4+ or CD8+ T cells sorted from blood, obtained in a trial of the OX40 agonist ivuxolimab. Source of these receptors: an adult with an advanced solid tumor such as melanoma, head and neck, liver or kidney cancer.

This sequence joins TRBV4-2 and TRBJ2-5; 8 bases fit TRBD2. This CDR3 contains 15 residues. Germline lookup yields CDR1 LGHNA and CDR2 YNFKEQ. V gave up 0 bases and J gave up 7 bases; unmatched junction bases: 7. The CDR3, as DNA: TGTGCCAGCAGCCAAGACGGAGTGGCGGGAGGGACCCAGTACTTC. Its translation is CASSQDGVAGGTQYF.

This chain joins TRBV11-2 and TRBJ2-1; perhaps TRBD1 as D (6 bases). CDR3 length equals 14 residues. CDR1 and CDR2 from the germline V gene are SGHAT and FQNNGV. Trimming removed 2 bases from V and 5 bases from J, with 10 bases in between. The CDR3 DNA reads TGTGCCAGCAGCTTAAGTACAGGGAACAATGAGCAGTTCTTC. Protein: CASSLSTGNNEQFF.

The chain recombines TRBV30 with TRBJ2-7, with a weak D call TRBD2 (5 bases). V was cut by 3 bases and J by 3 bases, with 6 bases left in between. Germline V lookup: CDR1 GTSNPN, CDR2 SVGIG (reference sequence). CDR3 length equals 11 residues. Here the CDR3 DNA reads TGTGCCTGGAGCGGGAACTACGAGCAGTACTTC. Translated, it gives CAWSGNYEQYF.

The V gene is TRBV2, the J gene TRBJ2-1; D gene uncertain. V was trimmed by 8 bases and J by 7 bases, leaving 9 bases between them. In germline, CDR1 is SNHLY, CDR2 FYNNEI. The CDR3 spans 11 residues. CDR3 coding DNA: TGTGCCAGCTCTTCCACGAATGAGCAGTTCTTC. Translating it yields CASSSTNEQFF.

V gene TRBV7-2 combines with J gene TRBJ1-3; no reliable D call. Between the trimmed V and J ends, which lost 3 bases and 1 base, there was a span of 7 bases. The germline CDR1 and CDR2 sequences are SGHTA and FQGNSA. The CDR3 is 14 amino acids. The CDR3 region has the DNA TGTGCCAGCAGCTTCGAGGGATCTGGAAACACCATATATTTT. It is translated as CASSFEGSGNTIYF.

This chain joins TRBV4-3 and TRBJ1-1; D is possibly TRBD1 (6 bases). The CDR3 sequence is 17 residues long. V lost 2 bases and J 3 bases, leaving 19 bases between the germline ends. CDR1 is LGHNA and CDR2 is YSLEER in the germline V gene. CDR3 protein: CASSQYTRGGGDTEAFF. The CDR3 region has the DNA TGCGCCAGCAGCCAATATACCCGGGGAGGGGGTGACACTGAAGCTTTCTTT.

The J gene is TRBJ1-3, the V gene TRBV18; D unresolved. The ends were cut back, 2 bases at V and 2 bases at J, with 7 bases in the middle. CDR1 KGHSH and CDR2 LQKENI come from the germline V gene. The CDR3 sequence is 14 residues long. CDR3 DNA: TGTGCCAGCTCACCAGCCACCCCTGGAAACACCATATATTTT. As protein: CASSPATPGNTIYF.

The chain employs TRBV19 and TRBJ2-5; TRBD1 is a possible D gene (6 bases). This CDR3 is built from 15 residues. From germline, CDR1 is LNHDA and CDR2 SQIVND (reference sequence). The V gene lost 2 bases and the J gene lost 0 bases, with 10 bases spanning the gap. The DNA of the CDR3 is TGTGCCAGTAGTATAAGGGGGATAGACCAAGAGACCCAGTACTTC. This sequence encodes CASSIRGIDQETQYF.